The 17 T cell receptor beta chains presented below share a single source sample, sequenced in a study of blood T cell repertoires in COVID-19 (TCRdb year 2020). Preparation of the library involved the immunoSEQ multiplex PCR assay. TCRdb holds this immuneACCESS table with in-frame rearrangements only. Some clones are missing; in checked studies, unresolved V genes explain under half, and the rest has no known cause. The sample has 100,000 to 150,000 clones on record, 70% to 90% of them singletons. The leading ten clones occupy around 4.1% of the sample. The sequenced sample was peripheral blood. These TCRs come from a woman aged 50 to 65 with acute or convalescent COVID-19.

The V gene is TRBV10-1, the J gene TRBJ2-1; 7 bases line up with TRBD1. This CDR3 is 13 amino acids long. The V gene's germline CDR1 is WNHNN and CDR2 SYGVQD (reference sequence). V lost 6 bases and J lost 9; bases outside the gene matches: 8. CDR3 residues: CASRGTTGSEQFF. The CDR3 nucleotides are TGCGCCAGCAGGGGGACGACAGGGAGTGAGCAGTTCTTC.

The V gene is TRBV12-5, the J gene TRBJ1-2; no reliable D call. The germline V gene encodes CDR1 LGHNT and CDR2 FRNRAP. With 3 bases removed from V and 2 bases from J, the gap between germline ends came to 4 bases. The CDR3 length is 12 residues. Written as DNA, the CDR3 is TGTGCTAGTGGTTTTGAGAACTATGGCTACACCTTC. Translated: CASGFENYGYTF. Supplemented by reference TRBV12-5 and TRBJ1-2, the full variable domain reads DARVTQTPRHKVTEMGQEVTMRCQPILGHNTVFWYRQTMMQGLELLAYFRNRAPLDDSGMPKDRFSAEMPDATLATLKIQPSEPRDSAVYFCASGFENYGYTFGSGTRLTVV.

This clone was counted only a few times. The chain carries TRBV11-2 and TRBJ2-5; D is unclear. Germline V CDR1 and CDR2: SGHAT, FQNNGV. The CDR3 is made up of 17 amino acids. V was clipped by 2 bases and J by 4 bases, with 20 bases between them. CDR3 sequence: CASSLNASPGNGETQYF. As DNA, the CDR3 is TGTGCCAGCAGCTTAAACGCGTCCCCGGGTAACGGAGAGACCCAGTACTTC.

The chain joins TRBV30 to TRBJ2-7, with D perhaps TRBD1 (6 bases). The CDR3 runs to 13 residues. V lost 2 bases and J lost 7, with 15 bases in between. The germline CDR1 and CDR2 sequences are GTSNPN and SVGIG (reference sequence). The CDR3 loop is CAWSTGTLMEQYF. The CDR3 bases are TGTGCCTGGAGTACCGGGACACTCATGGAGCAGTACTTC. The full variable domain, with the rest looked up from reference TRBV30 and TRBJ2-7, is SQTIHQWPATLVQPVGSPLSLECTVEGTSNPNLYWYRQAAGRGLQLLFYSVGIGQISSEVPQNLSASRPQDRQFILSSKKLLLSDSGFYLCAWSTGTLMEQYFGPGTRLTVT.

CDR3 residues: CSARDSDYEQYF. CDR3 nucleotide sequence: TGCAGCGCTCGGGACAGCGACTACGAGCAGTACTTC. The J gene is TRBJ2-7, the V gene TRBV29-1, with TRBD1 matching over 7 bases. Losses at the gene ends were 7 bases for V and 3 bases for J; bases not matched to a gene: 6. The V gene's germline CDR1 is SQVTM and CDR2 ANQGSEA. The CDR3 spans 12 residues.

The J gene is TRBJ1-1, the V gene TRBV5-8; D remains unclear. The V gene lost 5 bases and the J gene lost 0 bases, with 11 bases spanning the gap. CDR1 SGHTS and CDR2 YDEGEE come from the germline V gene. CDR3 size: 14 residues. The CDR3 DNA reads as TGTGCCAGCAGTCTCGGGTCTGTGAACACTGAAGCTTTCTTT. Protein: CASSLGSVNTEAFF.

The chain links TRBV7-9 to TRBJ1-1; D possibly corresponds to TRBD1 (5 bases). V was trimmed by 1 base and J by 2 bases, leaving 8 bases between them. Germline CDR1 reads SEHNR; CDR2 reads FQNEAQ (reference sequence). This CDR3 comprises 14 residues. The DNA for the CDR3 is TGTGCCAGCAGCTTAGGTCAGGGAAACACTGAAGCTTTCTTT. This translates into CASSLGQGNTEAFF.

The J gene is TRBJ2-6, the V gene TRBV5-1; 8 nucleotides align to TRBD1. The CDR3 is made up of 17 amino acids. The V gene end was trimmed by 5 bases and the J gene end by 2 bases; junction bases not matched to a gene: 9. Germline CDR1 is SGHRS and CDR2 is YFSETQ. CDR3 DNA sequence: TGCGCCAGCAGTCGACAGGGGTTCTTCCCTGGGGCCAACGTCCTGACTTTC. It yields the protein CASSRQGFFPGANVLTF.

This clone was counted once. The rearrangement joins TRBV5-1 to TRBJ2-2, with D possibly being TRBD2 (6 bases). From germline, CDR1 is SGHRS and CDR2 YFSETQ. The V and J ends lost 4 bases and 4 bases respectively, with 8 bases between them. The CDR3 has 13 residues. The CDR3 protein is CASSGGITGELFF. The DNA for the CDR3 is TGCGCCAGCAGCGGCGGGATCACCGGGGAGCTGTTTTTT.

This rearrangement joins TRBV18 to TRBJ1-2; TRBD1 aligns across 7 bases. Germline V CDR1 and CDR2: KGHSH, LQKENI. The J segment lost 6 bases and the V segment lost 5 bases, leaving 9 bases of the junction unmatched. This CDR3 is 14 amino acids long. The CDR3 protein is CASSKTGVSDGYTF. CDR3 nucleotides: TGTGCCAGCTCAAAAACAGGGGTATCGGATGGCTACACCTTC.

The rearrangement joins TRBV2 to TRBJ1-1, with a tentative D call TRBD1 (6 bases). With 2 bases removed from V and 1 base from J, the gap between germline ends came to 11 bases. The CDR3 length is 15 residues. Germline lookup yields CDR1 SNHLY and CDR2 FYNNEI. The CDR3 sequence is CASSELGHSNTEAFF. The CDR3 region has the DNA TGTGCCAGCAGTGAATTGGGACATTCGAACACTGAAGCTTTCTTT.

This chain connects TRBV4-2 to TRBJ2-7; D not certain. Trimming took off 4 bases at V and 1 base at J, with 14 bases between the two ends. Germline V gives CDR1 LGHNA, CDR2 YNFKEQ. The CDR3 consists of 15 residues. CDR3 bases: TGTGCCAGCAGCCCCACGCCGAGCACTTCCTACGAGCAGTACTTC. Protein product: CASSPTPSTSYEQYF.

Remarks on this clone: In the same sample, other DNA sequences code for this CDR3. The chain has TRBV11-2 and TRBJ1-1, with a possible D match to TRBD1 (5 bases). This CDR3 spans 14 amino acids. Looked up from germline, CDR1 is SGHAT and CDR2 is FQNNGV. V lost 0 bases and J 3 bases, leaving 8 bases between the germline ends. This CDR3 is CASSLDRGDTEAFF. Here the CDR3 DNA reads TGTGCCAGCAGCTTAGACCGGGGGGACACTGAAGCTTTCTTT.

In nucleotides, the CDR3 is TGCGCCAGCAGCGCCGGGATGGGGGGTGGGGAGACCCAGTACTTC. It translates to CASSAGMGGGETQYF. The chain combines TRBV5-1 with TRBJ2-5; maybe TRBD2 (6 bases). The CDR3 has 15 residues. V shed 4 bases and J shed 5 bases, with 18 bases lying between them. Per germline, CDR1 SGHRS and CDR2 YFSETQ.

The gene calls are TRBV5-1 and TRBJ2-6; no clear D gene. V was cut by 10 bases and J by 0 bases, with 14 bases left in between. Germline-derived CDR1 and CDR2 are SGHRS and YFSETQ. The CDR3 loop spans 15 amino acids. Written as DNA, the CDR3 is TGCGCCTCCGGGTACGGCAGCTCTGGGGCCAACGTCCTGACTTTC. Translation: CASGYGSSGANVLTF.

The chain has TRBV27 and TRBJ1-4; the D gene is possibly TRBD1 (5 bases). Trimming took 5 bases from V and 7 from J, leaving 14 bases between them. Germline V CDR1 and CDR2: MNHEY, SMNVEV (reference sequence). The CDR3 length is 14 residues. The CDR3 protein is CASSNRRRGEKLFF. CDR3 DNA: TGTGCCAGCAGTAATCGAAGGAGGGGTGAAAAACTGTTTTTT.

This chain links TRBV11-2 with TRBJ1-2, with D possibly being TRBD1 (5 bases). Germline CDR1 reads SGHAT; CDR2 reads FQNNGV. The V gene lost 3 bases and the J gene lost 5 bases, with 7 bases spanning the gap. The CDR3 runs 12 residues. DNA for the CDR3: TGTGCCAGCAGCTTTCCAGGGTATGGCTACACCTTC. It translates to CASSFPGYGYTF.